This TCR beta chain was identified during a study of regulatory T cells in long-lasting Graves disease. The CDR3 is made up of 15 amino acids. CDR1 MNHEY and CDR2 SVGEGT come from the germline V gene. Losses at the gene ends were 7 bases for V and 3 bases for J; bases not matched to a gene: 11. This clonotype was seen a few times. What it binds is unknown. The study's findings and limits: Patients with persistent disease shared 2,741 public clonotypes, outpacing the 966 shared by new patients.

The time point: newly diagnosed GD, antithyroid drugs for less than 3 months. Scientists built the TCR library using RNA that was extracted from PBMCs. The patients were enrolled through endocrinology in Xi'an, China. The EDTA tubes were filled with about 9 milliliters of drawn peripheral blood. Researchers made TCR beta libraries by using iRepertoire HTBI primers and running Arm-PCR on CDR3 regions. TCRdb passed the multiplex PCR reads through MiXCR, listing each CDR3 protein once. The sample consists of around 400,000 distinct CDR3 sequences, 15% of them appearing once. The receptor was derived from a female donor with Graves disease. This chain joins TRBV6-2 or TRBV6-3 and TRBJ2-7, with 8 bases aligning to TRBD1. The sequencing here drew on peripheral blood mononuclear cells (PBMCs), taken at new diagnosis, from a patient treated with antithyroid drugs. CDR3 DNA sequence: TGTGCCAGCATCAACGGGCTCAGGGGGCTCTACGAGCAGTACTTC. It is translated as CASINGLRGLYEQYF.